The 31 T cell receptor beta chains reported below all come from one sample, sequenced in a study of cytomegalovirus exposure and HLA in healthy donors. PCR was performed using 60 Vbeta and 13 Jbeta primers. This table comes from immunoSEQ multiplex PCR, and its TCRdb copy is limited to in-frame clones, with some not included. Of roughly 57,000 clones in the sample, approximately 84% were seen once. Sequences were obtained from PBMCs. The receptor set was obtained from a man in his forties or fifties in good health and CMV-seronegative.

CDR3: CASSFSSGGYEQYF. In DNA, the CDR3 is TGCGCCAGCAGCTTTAGTAGCGGGGGATACGAGCAGTACTTC. This sequence joins TRBV5-1 and TRBJ2-7; 9 positions agree with TRBD2. The CDR3 is 14 amino acids. Germline CDR1 reads SGHRS; CDR2 reads YFSETQ. V shed 2 bases and J 4 bases; nucleotides not matched to a gene: 4.

The chain recombines TRBV19 with TRBJ2-5; a possible D gene is TRBD1 (6 bases). The CDR3 contains 14 residues. Trimming removed 5 bases from V and 4 bases from J, with 14 bases in between. Germline V CDR1 and CDR2: LNHDA, SQIVND (reference sequence). The CDR3 nucleotides are TGTGCCAGTAGTCCAGACAGGCGATTAGAGACCCAGTACTTC. This gives the protein CASSPDRRLETQYF.

J is TRBJ1-5 and V is TRBV21-1. TRBV21-1 is annotated as a pseudogene. This CDR3 has 15 amino acids. CDR3 loop: CASSKISRGNQPQHF. The CDR3 nucleotides read TGTGCCAGCAGCAAAATCTCCAGAGGGAATCAGCCCCAGCATTTT.

The chain is built from TRBV29-1 and TRBJ2-5; TRBD2 matches at 15 bases. The V gene's germline CDR1 is SQVTM and CDR2 ANQGSEA. Losses at the gene ends were 1 base for V and 4 bases for J; bases not matched to a gene: 4. The CDR3 totals 16 residues. The CDR3: CSVEGGLAGGGETQYF. CDR3 coding DNA: TGCAGCGTTGAAGGGGGACTAGCGGGGGGTGGAGAGACCCAGTACTTC.

This chain uses TRBV28 with TRBJ1-1, with TRBD1 matching 9 bases. V gave up 5 bases and J gave up 1 base; unmatched junction bases: 5. Germline assignment: CDR1 MDHEN and CDR2 SYDVKM. This CDR3 comprises 15 residues. As DNA, the CDR3 is TGTGCCAGCAGTCACCCGGGACAGGGGAACACTGAAGCTTTCTTT. Its translation is CASSHPGQGNTEAFF.

The J gene is TRBJ2-7, the V gene TRBV6-1, with 7 bases fitting TRBD2. J was trimmed by 2 bases and V by 6 bases; bases with no gene match: 7. From germline, CDR1 is MNHNS and CDR2 SASEGT. CDR3 size: 14 residues. CDR3 sequence (DNA): TGTGCCAGCAGAGAGCGGGGACGCACCTACGAGCAGTACTTC. It codes for CASRERGRTYEQYF.

The genes are TRBV18 and TRBJ1-4; D is undetermined. The length of the CDR3 is 16 residues. CDR1 is KGHSH, CDR2 LQKENI, per germline. V was cut by 4 bases and J by 5 bases, with 17 bases left in between. The DNA for the CDR3 is TGTGCCAGCTCACAACAAAGTTGGAGCCCAAATGAAAAACTGTTTTTT. This translates into CASSQQSWSPNEKLFF. Looking up the rest from reference TRBV18 and TRBJ1-4 gives the full variable domain: NAGVMQNPRHLVRRRGQEARLRCSPMKGHSHVYWYRQLPEEGLKFMVYLQKENIIDESGMPKERFSAEFPKEGPSILRIQQVVRGDSAAYFCASSQQSWSPNEKLFFGSGTQLSVL.

The chain links TRBV19 to TRBJ2-7; 7 positions match TRBD2. CDR1 LNHDA and CDR2 SQIVND come from the germline V gene (reference sequence). Germline trimming cut 5 bases from V and 0 bases from J; bases unmatched to any gene: 7. This CDR3 comprises 15 residues. In DNA, the CDR3 is TGTGCCAGTAGTCTACTAGCGCAACGCTCCTACGAGCAGTACTTC. Translated, it gives CASSLLAQRSYEQYF.

The gene calls are TRBV30 and TRBJ1-6, with D possibly TRBD1 on 5 matching bases. This CDR3 has 16 amino acids. From germline, CDR1 is GTSNPN and CDR2 SVGIG (reference sequence). V lost 3 bases and J 5 bases, leaving 17 bases between the germline ends. CDR3 in DNA: TGTGCCTGGAGGGGAGGGGCCTTACAAAATAATTCACCCCTCCACTTT. The encoded protein is CAWRGGALQNNSPLHF.

The V gene is TRBV27, the J gene TRBJ1-2; the match to TRBD1 covers 7 bases. This CDR3 region has 13 residues. After removal of 6 bases from V and 2 bases from J, the junction contained 3 bases not matched to a gene. Germline CDR1 MNHEY, CDR2 SMNVEV (reference sequence). CDR3 loop: CASRLTGNYGYTF. CDR3 sequence (DNA): TGTGCCAGCAGACTGACAGGGAACTATGGCTACACCTTC.

V is TRBV28 and J is TRBJ1-6; TRBD1 matches 8 bases. The V and J ends lost 5 bases and 1 base, in that order; junction bases with no gene match: 4. CDR3 size: 16 residues. CDR1 is MDHEN and CDR2 is SYDVKM in the germline V gene. The CDR3 DNA reads as TGTGCCAGCAGTCCAGGGGGCGCGTCCTATAATTCACCCCTCCACTTT. As protein: CASSPGGASYNSPLHF. The full variable domain, in which reference TRBV28 and TRBJ1-6 provide the parts outside the CDR3, is DVKVTQSSRYLVKRTGEKVFLECVQDMDHENMFWYRQDPGLGLRLIYFSYDVKMKEKGDIPEGYSVSREKKERFSLILESASTNQTSMYLCASSPGGASYNSPLHFGNGTRLTVT.

This rearrangement joins TRBV11-2 to TRBJ1-2, with a possible D match to TRBD1 (6 bases). V was cut by 4 bases and J by 4 bases, with 10 bases left in between. The CDR3 runs to 13 residues. CDR1 and CDR2 from the germline V gene are SGHAT and FQNNGV. The chain's CDR3 is CASSYREGYGYTF. CDR3 DNA: TGTGCCAGCAGCTACAGGGAAGGCTATGGCTACACCTTC.

This chain uses TRBV14 with TRBJ1-4; no firm D call. V gave up 1 base and J gave up 8 bases, with 14 bases separating them. Looked up from germline, CDR1 is SGHDN and CDR2 is FVKESK. This CDR3 has 15 residues. CDR3 amino acids: CASSQASLSGEKLFF. In DNA form, the CDR3 reads TGTGCCAGCAGCCAAGCGTCCCTTAGCGGCGAAAAACTGTTTTTT.

This rearrangement joins TRBV30 to TRBJ1-5, with TRBD1 matching over 10 bases. Trimming at V came to 0 bases and at J to 3 bases, leaving 8 bases not matched to a gene. Germline V gene lookup returns CDR1 GTSNPN and CDR2 SVGIG (reference sequence). This CDR3 is 17 amino acids long. The CDR3 protein is CAWSVSRTGGFNQPQHF. CDR3 coding DNA: TGTGCCTGGAGTGTATCGAGGACAGGGGGTTTCAATCAGCCCCAGCATTTT.

The chain combines TRBV11-3 with TRBJ2-1, with TRBD1 as a possible D gene (7 bases). V shed 6 bases and J shed 7 bases, with 13 bases lying between them. Looked up from germline, CDR1 is SGHNT and CDR2 is YENEEA. The CDR3 consists of 13 residues. CDR3 in amino acids: CASSAGQWNEQFF. CDR3 DNA: TGTGCCAGCAGTGCGGGACAGTGGAATGAGCAGTTCTTC.

V is TRBV28 and J is TRBJ1-4, with a possible D match to TRBD1 (6 bases). V lost 3 bases, J lost 8 bases, and 13 bases lay in between. Germline loops: CDR1 MDHEN, CDR2 SYDVKM. The CDR3 is made up of 14 amino acids. The CDR3 protein is CASSFLQGYEKLFF. In DNA, the CDR3 is TGTGCCAGCAGTTTCTTACAGGGCTACGAAAAACTGTTTTTT.

This chain joins TRBV25-1 and TRBJ2-3; a possible D gene is TRBD2 (6 bases). V was shortened by 6 bases and J by 4 bases, with 11 bases between the two germline ends. This CDR3 has 13 amino acids. Germline CDR1 is MGHDK and CDR2 is SYGVNS. DNA for the CDR3: TGTGCCAGCAGCGACGGAGGGGCAGATACGCAGTATTTT. Amino acid sequence: CASSDGGADTQYF.

This rearrangement joins TRBV4-1 to TRBJ2-7; D possibly corresponds to TRBD1 (5 bases). Germline CDR1 MGHRA, CDR2 YSYEKL. The CDR3 runs 16 residues. V lost 0 bases to trimming and J lost 1 base, with 13 bases between them. The CDR3 reads CASSQEVQGKSYEQYF. The CDR3 nucleotides read TGCGCCAGCAGCCAAGAGGTCCAGGGAAAGTCCTACGAGCAGTACTTC.

V is TRBV5-1 and J is TRBJ2-2, with D possibly being TRBD1 (5 bases). CDR3 length equals 13 residues. V was cut by 4 bases and J by 6 bases, with 10 bases left in between. Germline values: CDR1 SGHRS, CDR2 YFSETQ. As DNA, the CDR3 is TGCGCCAGCAGCCAGGGAAAAGCCGGGGAGCTGTTTTTT. Amino acid sequence: CASSQGKAGELFF. Filled out from reference TRBV5-1 and TRBJ2-2, the complete variable domain reads KAGVTQTPRYLIKTRGQQVTLSCSPISGHRSVSWYQQTPGQGLQFLFEYFSETQRNKGNFPGRFSGRQFSNSRSEMNVSTLELGDSALYLCASSQGKAGELFFGEGSRLTVL.

This chain uses TRBV5-1 with TRBJ2-7; 8 bases are a match to TRBD1. The CDR3 spans 16 residues. CDR1 is SGHRS and CDR2 is YFSETQ in the germline V gene. The V segment lost 4 bases and the J segment 3 bases; nucleotides outside the gene matches: 12. This CDR3 reads CASSPRAGGRGYEQYF. The CDR3 nucleotides are TGCGCCAGCAGCCCGAGGGCAGGGGGCAGAGGCTACGAGCAGTACTTC.

The rearrangement links TRBV7-2 to TRBJ2-3; 11 bases are shared with TRBD2. Trimming cost V 5 bases and J 2 bases; bases outside gene matches: 9. The length of the CDR3 is 17 residues. The V gene's germline CDR1 is SGHTA and CDR2 FQGNSA. CDR3 nucleotide sequence: TGTGCCAGCAGCAAACGGCGACTAGCGGGGCCCACAGATACGCAGTATTTT. Translated: CASSKRRLAGPTDTQYF.

In its sample, this clone was seen once. The rearrangement links TRBV7-2 to TRBJ2-7; tentatively, D is TRBD1 (6 bases). The V gene's germline CDR1 is SGHTA and CDR2 FQGNSA. The V gene lost 5 bases and the J gene lost 2 bases, with 16 bases spanning the gap. The CDR3 covers 15 residues. The CDR3 protein is CASSPFQGSTYEQYF. In nucleotides, the CDR3 is TGTGCCAGCAGCCCCTTTCAGGGGTCCACCTACGAGCAGTACTTC.

The V gene is TRBV5-1, the J gene TRBJ2-1; 12 positions match TRBD1. The CDR3 is made up of 15 amino acids. V gave up 5 bases and J gave up 6 bases; unmatched junction bases: 6. CDR1 and CDR2 from the germline V gene are SGHRS and YFSETQ. CDR3 residues: CASSSGTGGSNEQFF. Here the CDR3 DNA reads TGCGCCAGCAGTTCCGGGACAGGGGGCTCCAATGAGCAGTTCTTC.

The V and J genes are TRBV9 and TRBJ1-5, with 8 bases aligning to TRBD1. The germline V gene has CDR1 SGDLS and CDR2 YYNGEE. The length of the CDR3 is 13 residues. The junction had 3 bases not matched to a gene; V was cut back by 7 bases and J by 3 bases. In DNA, the CDR3 is TGTGCCAGCGGCAGGGGGCCCAATCAGCCCCAGCATTTT. Amino acid sequence: CASGRGPNQPQHF.

This clone is a singleton in its sample. The chain recombines TRBV28 with TRBJ1-1, with unresolved D. With 3 bases removed from V and 6 bases from J, the gap between germline ends came to 14 bases. This CDR3 has 14 amino acids. The germline gives CDR1 MDHEN, CDR2 SYDVKM. CDR3 amino acids: CASSFTIPSPEAFF. CDR3 bases: TGTGCCAGCAGTTTTACAATCCCTTCCCCTGAAGCTTTCTTT.

This chain uses TRBV5-5 with TRBJ1-5; 10 bases agree with TRBD1. Germline CDR1 and CDR2: SGHKS and YYEKEE (reference sequence). The junction had 3 bases not matched to a gene; V was cut back by 3 bases and J by 0 bases. There are 16 residues in the CDR3. CDR3 in DNA: TGTGCCAGCAGCTACGGGGACAGGGGTAGCAATCAGCCCCAGCATTTT. Protein sequence: CASSYGDRGSNQPQHF.

This chain links TRBV5-1 with TRBJ2-3, with 8 positions matching TRBD2. The CDR3 length is 17 residues. Per the germline V gene, CDR1 is SGHRS and CDR2 is YFSETQ. Losses at the gene ends were 3 bases for V and 2 bases for J; bases not matched to a gene: 11. CDR3 DNA: TGCGCCAGCAGCTGGACCACGGGACTAGTTTTCACAGATACGCAGTATTTT. Amino acids: CASSWTTGLVFTDTQYF.

This rearrangement joins TRBV29-1 to TRBJ1-1; a possible D gene is TRBD1 (6 bases). V lost 4 bases and J lost 0, with 9 bases in between. The germline V gene encodes CDR1 SQVTM and CDR2 ANQGSEA. CDR3 size: 13 residues. CDR3 region: CSVGRGMNTEAFF. CDR3 sequence (DNA): TGCAGCGTTGGCAGGGGTATGAACACTGAAGCTTTCTTT.

The gene calls are TRBV7-9 and TRBJ1-2; D unclear. Trimming cost V 1 base and J 6 bases, with 12 bases left between them. CDR3 size: 14 residues. Per germline, CDR1 SEHNR and CDR2 FQNEAQ (reference sequence). In DNA form, the CDR3 reads TGTGCCAGCAGCTTAGACACAGAGAGAAATGGCTACACCTTC. Amino acids: CASSLDTERNGYTF.

V and J are TRBV5-1 and TRBJ2-5, with 12 nucleotides matching TRBD2. After removal of 3 bases from V and 1 base from J, the junction contained 4 bases not matched to a gene. CDR3 length: 16 amino acids. Germline CDR1 is SGHRS and CDR2 is YFSETQ. The DNA of the CDR3 is TGCGCCAGCAGCTCGTGGACTAGCGGGGTCCAAGAGACCCAGTACTTC. Translation: CASSSWTSGVQETQYF.

This chain joins TRBV4-2 and TRBJ1-1, with 7 bases aligning to TRBD1. V lost 0 bases to trimming and J lost 10 bases; unmatched junction nucleotides: 5. The CDR3 is made up of 13 amino acids. Germline CDR1 is LGHNA and CDR2 is YNFKEQ. CDR3 nucleotide sequence: TGTGCCAGCAGCCAAGACCCCAGACAGGGAGCTTTCTTT. Amino acids: CASSQDPRQGAFF.